The present T cell receptor beta chain was sequenced within a study of blood T cell repertoires in COVID-19. Study summary: The United States, Italy and Spain supplied acute and convalescent COVID-19 samples. Nucleic acid was either cDNA or gDNA, and it came from T cells, B-cell-depleted T cells, or PBMCs.

Those who participated ranged in age from 18 to 89 years and resided in about two dozen US areas. Membership in each cohort depended on participant-reported clinical history. Germline CDR1 reads SGHRS; CDR2 reads YFSETQ. CDR3 size: 17 residues. V shed 0 bases, J shed 5 bases, and the junction held 9 bases outside the gene matches. Sequenced by immunoSEQ multiplex PCR; TCRdb stores in-frame clones only, minus some. The table has 300,000 to 350,000 clones, 90% to 95% seen once. The chain links TRBV5-1 to TRBJ1-1; TRBD1 matches at 11 bases. Material: PBMCs or T cells enriched from blood (not recorded which). This sequence was found in a woman in her thirties who had been exposed to COVID-19. DNA for the CDR3: TGCGCCAGCAGCTTGGGAGGACAGGGGGCCGGGGGGACTGAAGCTTTCTTT. This gives the protein CASSLGGQGAGGTEAFF.